One T cell receptor (beta chain) is described in this entry. Its antigen is currently unknown. CDR1 and CDR2 (germline): SGHTA, FQGNSA. The CDR3 extends over 14 amino acids. TCRdb re-analyzed the 5' RACE reads; it lists each CDR3 protein once, without DNA. In all, the sample yields about 160,000 distinct CDR3 sequences. The data were taken from a study of monozygotic twins with inflammatory bowel disease. Study outcomes and limitations: Twin concordance left repertoire similarity unchanged, with limited power a possible explanation for this lack of difference. Neither one strong signal nor one clonotype associated with IBD was supported. IBD patients displayed reduced TCRbeta diversity (inverse Simpson) when set against healthy co-twins. The analysis did not separate different T cell subtypes.

The V gene is TRBV7-2, the J gene TRBJ1-3. Sequences were obtained from blood. The TCR sequence derives from a human donor with ulcerative colitis or Crohn's disease, or a healthy co-twin of an affected twin (not recorded which). The CDR3 region is CASSLVGTGNTIYF.